This T cell receptor beta chain is from a study of technical replicates of blood from several donors. Sequenced by immunoSEQ multiplex PCR; TCRdb stores in-frame clones only, minus some. The sample lists some 48,000 clones; around nine tenths were seen once. In germline, CDR1 is MGHDK, CDR2 SYGVNS. The CDR3 loop spans 16 amino acids. Trimming pared 1 base from V and 4 bases from J, leaving 17 bases between. This chain connects TRBV25-1 to TRBJ2-7; a weak D match, TRBD1 (5 bases). The specimen sequenced was PBMCs. This sequence originates from a human donor in good health. Some clones in this sample may be carry-over from other donors' samples. The CDR3 nucleotides are TGTGCCAGCAGTGAATCTCGTTGGGCAGGGATATACGAGCAGTACTTC. Translating it yields CASSESRWAGIYEQYF.